What follows are 30 T cell receptor beta chains derived from one specimen sequenced in a study of blood T cell repertoires in COVID-19. The table came from immunoSEQ multiplex PCR; TCRdb's copy has only in-frame clones and leaves some out. Here the sample spans 55,000 to 85,000 clones, roughly 91% being singletons. Sequenced sample: peripheral blood. Source of these receptors: a woman between 18 and 30 years old with acute or convalescent COVID-19.

The chain links TRBV5-8 to TRBJ2-1; 10 positions match TRBD1. V shed 4 bases, J shed 8 bases, and the junction held 6 bases outside the gene matches. CDR3 size: 14 residues. In germline, CDR1 is SGHTS, CDR2 YDEGEE. CDR3 region: CASSRTGGNYEQFF. The CDR3 coding sequence is TGTGCCAGCAGCAGGACAGGGGGAAATTATGAGCAGTTCTTC.

V usage is TRBV6-2 or TRBV6-3 and J usage is TRBJ1-5; 10 bases are a match to TRBD1. The CDR3 totals 15 residues. V lost 4 bases, J lost 7 bases, and 7 bases stayed unmatched. Germline CDR1 is MNHEY and CDR2 is SVGEGT. The CDR3 spells CASSFGQGVGQPQHF. In nucleotides, the CDR3 is TGTGCCAGCAGTTTTGGACAGGGGGTTGGGCAGCCCCAGCATTTT.

The rearrangement links TRBV4-2 to TRBJ2-4, with D unclear. The germline V and J ends were trimmed by 1 base and 2 bases, with 12 bases remaining between them. The germline CDR1 and CDR2 sequences are LGHNA and YNFKEQ. The CDR3 sequence is 16 residues long. The CDR3 reads CASSQADTSTKNIQYF. In DNA form, the CDR3 reads TGTGCCAGCAGCCAAGCAGATACCTCCACCAAAAACATTCAGTACTTC.

V is TRBV2 and J is TRBJ2-3, with TRBD1 as a possible D gene (6 bases). Germline CDR1 is SNHLY and CDR2 is FYNNEI. V dropped 3 bases and J dropped 4 bases, with 11 bases sitting between them. The CDR3 is 14 amino acids. The CDR3 region has the DNA TGTGCCAGCAGTGAGGGGGCTTGGGCAGATACGCAGTATTTT. Amino acids: CASSEGAWADTQYF.

J is TRBJ2-7 and V is TRBV19, with unresolved D. Germline CDR1 is LNHDA and CDR2 is SQIVND (reference sequence). V lost 6 bases and J 6 bases, leaving 15 bases between the germline ends. CDR3 length equals 13 residues. DNA for the CDR3: TGTGCCAGTAGCTTACGGCCCCTAGGCGAGCAGTACTTC. Its translation: CASSLRPLGEQYF.

This clone was seen a few times. The chain employs TRBV4-1 and TRBJ2-7; 10 bases are shared with TRBD1. The length of the CDR3 is 16 residues. Germline CDR1 reads MGHRA; CDR2 reads YSYEKL. Germline trimming cut 1 base from V and 3 bases from J; bases unmatched to any gene: 6. The CDR3 is CASSQVHGQGVYEQYF. The CDR3 DNA sequence: TGCGCCAGCAGCCAAGTTCACGGACAGGGGGTCTACGAGCAGTACTTC.

The CDR3 region has the DNA TGCGCCAGCAGCCTCTCACGATCGGTTGGAGAGACCCAGTACTTC. Protein: CASSLSRSVGETQYF. The V call is TRBV5-1, the J call TRBJ2-5; D gene unclear. Germline V gene lookup returns CDR1 SGHRS and CDR2 YFSETQ. The CDR3 consists of 15 residues. Trimming took off 4 bases at V and 4 bases at J, with 17 bases between the two ends. Looking up the rest from reference TRBV5-1 and TRBJ2-5 gives the full variable domain: KAGVTQTPRYLIKTRGQQVTLSCSPISGHRSVSWYQQTPGQGLQFLFEYFSETQRNKGNFPGRFSGRQFSNSRSEMNVSTLELGDSALYLCASSLSRSVGETQYFGPGTRLLVL.

This clone was found once. This chain joins TRBV6-4 and TRBJ1-5, with 9 bases matching TRBD1. Germline CDR1 is MRHNA and CDR2 is SNTAGT. The CDR3 spans 14 residues. V trimming: 3 bases; J trimming: 7 bases; junction bases outside the gene matches: 4. The CDR3 sequence is CASSETGGEQPQHF. CDR3 sequence (DNA): TGTGCCAGCAGTGAGACAGGGGGGGAACAGCCCCAGCATTTT.

The chain joins TRBV10-3 to TRBJ2-7, with 7 positions matching TRBD1. Per germline, CDR1 ENHRY and CDR2 SYGVKD. Unmatched junction bases numbered 11, after V lost 6 bases and J lost 3 bases. This CDR3 has 15 amino acids. The DNA of the CDR3 is TGTGCCATCAGCGTTACCGGGACAGCCTTCTACGAGCAGTACTTC. Protein: CAISVTGTAFYEQYF.

V usage is TRBV3-1 (or the pseudogene TRBV3-2) and J usage is TRBJ2-3; 10 nucleotides agree with TRBD2. This CDR3 spans 17 amino acids. Looked up from germline, CDR1 is LGHDT and CDR2 is YNNKEL (reference sequence). Germline trimming cut 3 bases from V and 0 bases from J; bases unmatched to any gene: 6. In DNA form, the CDR3 reads TGTGCCAGCAGCCATTCTAGCGGGAGAATCAGCACAGATACGCAGTATTTT. This encodes CASSHSSGRISTDTQYF.

This clone is labeled medium-sized. The chain uses TRBV11-1 and TRBJ1-2; TRBD1 matches 7 bases. With V trimmed by 4 bases and J by 5 bases, 4 bases remained unmatched. CDR1 is SGHAT, CDR2 FQDESV, per germline (reference sequence). The CDR3 is 13 amino acids. The CDR3 nucleotides read TGTGCCAGCAGCTCAGGACAGGAGTATGGCTACACCTTC. It translates to CASSSGQEYGYTF.

V usage is TRBV2 and J usage is TRBJ2-2, with 8 bases identical to TRBD1. Germline-derived CDR1 and CDR2 are SNHLY and FYNNEI. The CDR3 has 15 amino acids. V was pared by 5 bases and J by 6 bases, with 8 bases of the junction left unmatched. In nucleotides, the CDR3 is TGTGCCAGCAGTTCTGGACAGGGTTACGCCGGGGAGCTGTTTTTT. Amino acid sequence: CASSSGQGYAGELFF. Using reference TRBV2 and TRBJ2-2 for the parts outside the CDR3, the full variable domain is EPEVTQTPSHQVTQMGQEVILRCVPISNHLYFYWYRQILGQKVEFLVSFYNNEISEKSEIFDDQFSVERPDGSNFTLKIRSTKLEDSAMYFCASSSGQGYAGELFFGEGSRLTVL.

This chain uses TRBV30 with TRBJ1-1; 9 bases fit TRBD1. V lost 5 bases, J lost 8 bases, and 6 bases stayed unmatched. Germline lookup yields CDR1 GTSNPN and CDR2 SVGIG (reference sequence). The length of the CDR3 is 12 residues. CDR3 bases: TGTGCCTGGGCCCGGGACAGGGAAGAAGCTTTCTTT. Translated: CAWARDREEAFF.

The rearrangement links TRBV12-3 or TRBV12-4 to TRBJ2-7, with a tentative D call TRBD2 (6 bases). This CDR3 has 12 residues. The ends were cut back, 2 bases at V and 6 bases at J, with 8 bases in the middle. The CDR3 DNA follows: TGTGCCAGCAGTTTAAGGCGGGGCGAGCAGTACTTC. Translated: CASSLRRGEQYF.

The V call is TRBV12-3 or TRBV12-4, the J call TRBJ2-1, with D tentatively TRBD2 (7 bases). The CDR3 has 13 amino acids. Deletions cut 10 bases from V and 7 bases from J, with 17 bases between. The CDR3 coding sequence is TGTGCCATCACACGGGGGGCCGTAAATGAGCAGTTCTTC. This translates into CAITRGAVNEQFF.

The chain has TRBV7-2 and TRBJ2-5; 9 positions match TRBD1. Germline-derived CDR1 and CDR2 are SGHTA and FQGNSA. The CDR3 totals 15 residues. Trimming at V came to 5 bases and at J to 5 bases, leaving 9 bases not matched to a gene. CDR3 DNA sequence: TGTGCCAGCAGCCCCGGACAGGGGCTGAGGGAGACCCAGTACTTC. This codes for CASSPGQGLRETQYF.

This sequence joins TRBV25-1 and TRBJ2-7; 7 bases align to TRBD1. Germline CDR1 and CDR2: MGHDK and SYGVNS. V lost 5 bases and J lost 0; bases outside the gene matches: 7. The CDR3 is 15 amino acids. The CDR3 coding sequence is TGTGCCAGCAGTCCTCTAAACAGGGGCTCCTACGAGCAGTACTTC. This encodes CASSPLNRGSYEQYF.

The V gene is TRBV20-1, the J gene TRBJ2-2; TRBD2 matches 11 bases. Germline V CDR1 and CDR2: DFQATT, SNEGSKA (reference sequence). V shed 3 bases, J shed 5 bases, and the junction held 8 bases outside the gene matches. The CDR3 runs 16 residues. DNA for the CDR3: TGCAGTGCTAGTGTTTCTAGCGGGAGGACGACCGGGGAGCTGTTTTTT. Translated, it gives CSASVSSGRTTGELFF.

The J gene is TRBJ2-1, the V gene TRBV19; 13 nucleotides align to TRBD2. CDR3 size: 19 residues. V shed 1 base, J shed 7 bases, and the junction held 13 bases outside the gene matches. The germline gives CDR1 LNHDA, CDR2 SQIVND (reference sequence). The CDR3 coding sequence is TGTGCCAGTAGTATAGTAATTCGGAGGACTAGCGGGAGCACGAATGAGCAGTTCTTC. Its protein product is CASSIVIRRTSGSTNEQFF. The variable domain in full, completed from reference TRBV19 and TRBJ2-1, reads DGGITQSPKYLFRKEGQNVTLSCEQNLNHDAMYWYRQDPGQGLRLIYYSQIVNDFQKGDIAEGYSVSREKKESFPLTVTSAQKNPTAFYLCASSIVIRRTSGSTNEQFFGPGTRLTVL.

The rearrangement uses TRBV5-4 and TRBJ2-1; tentative D call: TRBD1 (5 bases). With 6 bases removed from V and 3 bases from J, the gap between germline ends came to 16 bases. This CDR3 has 15 residues. Germline lookup yields CDR1 SGHNT and CDR2 YYREEE (reference sequence). This chain's CDR3 is CASKLDRSSYNEQFF. The CDR3 nucleotides read TGTGCCAGCAAGCTCGACAGATCTAGCTACAATGAGCAGTTCTTC.

V and J are TRBV11-2 and TRBJ2-7; perhaps TRBD2 as D (7 bases). V was trimmed by 3 bases and J by 6 bases, leaving 12 bases between them. Germline CDR1 is SGHAT and CDR2 is FQNNGV. This CDR3 spans 13 amino acids. The CDR3 here is CASSLGGAGEQYF. DNA of the CDR3: TGTGCCAGCAGCTTGGGGGGGGCGGGCGAGCAGTACTTC.

The gene calls are TRBV4-1 and TRBJ1-3; weak D call: TRBD1 (5 bases). The CDR3 totals 14 residues. Trimming took off 4 bases at V and 1 base at J, with 8 bases between the two ends. CDR1 and CDR2 from the germline V gene are MGHRA and YSYEKL. The chain's CDR3 is CASSRTHSGNTIYF. As DNA, the CDR3 is TGCGCCAGCAGCCGGACACATTCTGGAAACACCATATATTTT.

This rearrangement joins TRBV6-5 to TRBJ1-5; possibly TRBD1 for D (5 bases). Trimming left V 6 bases short and J 0 bases short, with 12 bases between. CDR1 is MNHEY and CDR2 is SVGAGI in the germline V gene. The CDR3 spans 15 residues. CDR3 loop: CASRKDNYSNQPQHF. For the CDR3, the DNA is TGTGCCAGCAGAAAGGACAACTATAGCAATCAGCCCCAGCATTTT.

The rearrangement joins TRBV7-9 to TRBJ1-4; D is ambiguous. Germline lookup yields CDR1 SEHNR and CDR2 FQNEAQ (reference sequence). V was pared by 3 bases and J by 4 bases, with 12 bases between. The CDR3 is made up of 15 amino acids. CDR3 nucleotides: TGTGCCAGCAGCTTCGCGTTGACGGGTAATGAAAAACTGTTTTTT. Translation gives CASSFALTGNEKLFF.

The chain combines TRBV7-2 with TRBJ2-1; maybe TRBD1 (5 bases). Germline lookup yields CDR1 SGHTA and CDR2 FQGNSA. V was cut by 5 bases and J by 6 bases, with 11 bases left in between. There are 13 residues in the CDR3. CDR3 sequence: CASSRDRVNEQFF. DNA for the CDR3: TGTGCCAGCAGCCGCGACAGAGTCAATGAGCAGTTCTTC.

The chain couples TRBV2 to TRBJ1-4; 9 nucleotides line up with TRBD1. Germline values: CDR1 SNHLY, CDR2 FYNNEI. J lost 7 bases, V lost 3 bases, and 3 bases had no gene match. This CDR3 is 14 amino acids long. CDR3 residues: CASSEDRGGEKLFF. The CDR3 DNA follows: TGTGCCAGCAGTGAGGACAGGGGTGGTGAAAAACTGTTTTTT.

This chain joins TRBV11-3 and TRBJ2-1; 10 positions agree with TRBD2. Germline V gives CDR1 SGHNT, CDR2 YENEEA. After removal of 3 bases from V and 6 bases from J, the junction contained 8 bases not matched to a gene. This CDR3 contains 16 residues. The CDR3 region has the DNA TGTGCCAGCAGCTTCGACTCTAGCGGGGGTCGCAATGAGCAGTTCTTC. Protein: CASSFDSSGGRNEQFF. The entire variable domain, with the rest obtained from reference TRBV11-3 and TRBJ2-1, is as follows: EAGVVQSPRYKIIEKKQPVAFWCNPISGHNTLYWYLQNLGQGPELLIRYENEEAVDDSQLPKDRFSAERLKGVDSTLKIQPAELGDSAVYLCASSFDSSGGRNEQFFGPGTRLTVL.

This rearrangement joins TRBV2 to TRBJ1-1, with a weak D call TRBD1 (5 bases). The CDR3 extends over 14 amino acids. Germline V gene lookup returns CDR1 SNHLY and CDR2 FYNNEI. V lost 2 bases and J lost 7, with 14 bases in between. The CDR3 reads CASSELRYRNEAFF. In DNA, the CDR3 is TGTGCCAGCAGTGAACTGAGGTACAGGAATGAAGCTTTCTTT.

There are a few counts of this clone. The genes are TRBV2 and TRBJ1-6, with D unresolved. The CDR3 loop spans 19 amino acids. The V end lost 2 bases, the J end lost 0 bases, and 17 bases lay between the germline ends. CDR1 and CDR2 (germline): SNHLY, FYNNEI. CDR3 protein: CASSEYSLLKSSYNSPLHF. The CDR3 DNA sequence: TGTGCCAGCAGTGAATACAGCCTACTCAAGAGCTCCTATAATTCACCCCTCCACTTT. Combining the CDR3 with reference TRBV2 and TRBJ1-6 gives the whole variable domain EPEVTQTPSHQVTQMGQEVILRCVPISNHLYFYWYRQILGQKVEFLVSFYNNEISEKSEIFDDQFSVERPDGSNFTLKIRSTKLEDSAMYFCASSEYSLLKSSYNSPLHFGNGTRLTVT.

The chain recombines TRBV20-1 with TRBJ2-3; 8 nucleotides line up with TRBD2. CDR3 size: 14 residues. Germline lookup yields CDR1 DFQATT and CDR2 SNEGSKA (reference sequence). V was clipped by 3 bases and J by 7 bases; unmatched bases: 9. CDR3 coding DNA: TGCAGTGCTAGTATTCCGGGGGGGAGGCATACGCAGTATTTT. This encodes CSASIPGGRHTQYF.